The clone carrying this TCR beta chain turned up a few times. TCRdb called the RACE reads again in MiXCR, with one record for every CDR3 protein. In the table there are nearly 350,000 distinct CDR3 sequences, around 6.9% of which are singletons. The data derive from a study of human T cells and chemical hapten exposure. Documented time point: patch test 1, 2 weeks after DPC sensitization. Treatment described: therapeutic diphenylcyclopropenone sensitization with weekly scalp DPC. In germline, CDR1 is DFQATT, CDR2 SNEGSKA (reference sequence). Trimming removed 5 bases from V and 1 base from J; junction bases left unmatched: 6. The CDR3 is 14 amino acids.

The input for sequencing was whole blood, taken in connection with sensitization to the hapten diphenylcyclopropenone (DPC). This receptor was identified in a woman aged 18-30 years with alopecia areata. Some clones in this sample may be carry-over from other donors' samples. This chain links TRBV20-1 with TRBJ1-1; 8 bases map to TRBD1. The CDR3 nucleotides read TGCAGTGCTTCCCAGGGGGCTCCGAACACTGAAGCTTTCTTT. It codes for CSASQGAPNTEAFF.